Here is one TCR beta chain with its context. The target of this receptor is not known. No base-level quality is on record; no much larger clone is a single base apart. The donors were healthy, HIV-negative adults with no recently reported acute infections or vaccinations. Only Caucasian adults living in Nashville, Tennessee, USA were represented among the donors. CD4+ T cells were enriched through magnetic negative selection, after which naive cells were positively selected on CD45RA and the remaining negative fraction served as the memory subset. Blood was obtained by leukapheresis, after which PBMCs were separated by Ficoll-Histopaque density gradient centrifugation and cryopreserved in liquid nitrogen vapor phase. Analytical flow cytometry was used to check the purity and quantity of every magnetically sorted T cell population. From each sorted fraction, genomic DNA was isolated and quantified by UV absorbance on a Nanodrop 2000c.

Using the deep immunoSEQ assay, TCR CDR3 regions were amplified from genomic DNA by multiplex PCR. Extracted genomic DNA from each cell subset was distributed evenly across all wells of several immunoSEQ 96-well plates, and each plate was treated as a replicate. For sorted subsets, about 200 ng genomic DNA, equal to about 30,000 T cell genomes, was loaded into each replicate PCR. Purified libraries were measured with a Qubit 3.0 fluorometer, size-checked on a Bioanalyzer 2100, and measured again with the KAPA Library Quantification kit. A separate single-read 150-cycle Illumina NextSeq 550 flow cell was used to sequence each immunoSEQ 96-well plate. In the source study's methods: Because the immunoSEQ output included only junctional sequences and no quality scores, the filtering could not be the same as the filtering used for full-length reads. Sequences were annotated with PyIR, a Python wrapper for IgBLAST v1.9, using IMGT germline references to assign V/J genes and CDR3. Any read was removed if the V/J assignment was weak (E-value above 1e-6), the CDR3 was missing, or the read contained stop codons, out-of-frame junctions, or ambiguous translated residues. A V3J clonotype was defined by an identical inferred V gene, J gene, and CDR3 amino acid sequence. To compute the percentage overlap between repertoires, the number of shared unique clonotypes was divided by the size of the smaller repertoire. Repertoire richness was assessed with RTK rarefaction, the Chao1 estimator, and Recon v2.1 estimates of unobserved clonotypes. For all TCRbeta clonotypes obtained by the gDNA method from a handful of donors, generation probabilities were computed with OLGA. Entries here come from immuneACCESS through TCRdb and include only in-frame sequences with V and J called. Some clones fail to appear in such tables; in the studies checked, an unresolved V gene covers under half of the shortfall, and the cause of the remainder is unknown. The V and J calls and clone size come from that table; D and trimming were worked out from the DNA. Within this sample are under 1,900,000 clones, with approximately 98.5% of them counted one time only. Of the sample, 0.36% is held by the ten largest clones.

The CDR3 has 18 amino acids, counting the end cysteine and phenylalanine. Only the CDR3 region is kept as DNA, spanning 54 bases read in frame from base 1. V and J are trimmed by 3 bases and 1 base, and the gene matches miss 11 bases of the junction. Via the germline V gene, CDR1 is LGHNA and CDR2 YNFKEQ. The sample comes from a study of shared clonotypes between healthy human individuals (dated by TCRdb to 2018 to 2021). Regarding the complete study: Three men and a couple of women, aged 18 to 49 years, made up the cohort. For each donor, CD4 naive and CD4 memory were each run on three plates, CD8 naive on two plates, and CD8 memory on one plate. Blood TCR repertoires of a handful of healthy adults were deeply sequenced to estimate repertoire size and the extent of clonotype sharing between individuals. Libraries were prepared and TCR repertoires were sequenced by different laboratories using diverse techniques, in order to increase sequencing depth and limit assay-specific biases. Each donor's leukapheresis produced roughly between about 0.8 and 8.9 billion PBMCs. The investigation overall reported the following: Because the study included a small number of donors, the genetic and exposure-history diversity represented was limited. When several donors were compared, the shared fraction of clonotypes was about 5% for naive CD4, around 3.6% for naive CD8, more than 2% for memory CD4, and roughly 0.43% for memory CD8. Clonotypes shared by all four sorted-subset donors showed higher generation probabilities than non-shared clonotypes. Estimated clonotype richness was generally larger for naive than for memory subsets. Sampling was restricted to blood, and TCR repertoires in tissues likely differ from the TCR repertoires found in blood. Incomplete sequencing was indicated by rarefaction of sorted-subset datasets, despite the large sequencing depth. Pairwise subsampling led to the expectation that sequencing depth would affect the degree of clonotype sharing among donors.

The chain is encoded by TRBV4-2 joined to TRBJ2-3, with 9 bases in between that match TRBD2. The material sequenced was naive CD4+ T cells sorted from blood. The cell subset or site label of this sample denotes: CD45RA+ positively selected. This TCR was recovered from a man aged 25-40 years in good health. CDR3 protein: CASSQIPRTSARTDTQYF. The DNA sequence is as follows: TGTGCCAGCAGCCAGATCCCGCGGACTAGCGCACGCACAGATACGCAGTATTTT.